What follows are 26 T cell receptor beta chains derived from one specimen sequenced in a study of response to subunit inactivated influenza vaccine. Each CDR3 protein is one row after TCRdb ran MiXCR on the RT-PCR reads. Of approximately 520,000 distinct CDR3 sequences in the sample, 25% are singletons; the top ten hold 1.9%. The material sequenced was CD4+ T cells sorted from PBMCs, taken 4 to 6 days after vaccination. These receptors were obtained from a man aged 50 to 59 who received an inactivated influenza vaccine.

There are a few counts of this clonotype. J is TRBJ2-3 and V is TRBV6-1, with TRBD2 matching over 10 bases. Germline V gene lookup returns CDR1 MNHNS and CDR2 SASEGT. The J segment lost 2 bases and the V segment lost 6 bases, leaving 5 bases of the junction unmatched. The CDR3 runs 15 residues. The CDR3 loop reads CASRTGTSATDTQYF. The CDR3 DNA reads TGTGCCAGCAGGACCGGGACTAGCGCCACAGATACGCAGTATTTT.

V and J are TRBV10-3 and TRBJ2-7; 11 nucleotides align to TRBD1. Per the germline V gene, CDR1 is ENHRY and CDR2 is SYGVKD. CDR3 length: 15 amino acids. The V gene end was trimmed by 3 bases and the J gene end by 2 bases; junction bases not matched to a gene: 3. As DNA, the CDR3 is TGTGCCATCAGTGACGCGGGACAGGGGGCCTACGAGCAGTACTTC. It codes for CAISDAGQGAYEQYF.

The rearrangement uses TRBV30 and TRBJ2-3; a possible D gene is TRBD1 (5 bases). From germline, CDR1 is GTSNPN and CDR2 SVGIG (reference sequence). The V end was cut by 3 bases, the J end by 0 bases, with 13 bases between. The CDR3 runs 15 residues. The CDR3 loop is CAWSPTAFSTDTQYF. The CDR3, as DNA: TGTGCCTGGAGCCCGACAGCCTTTAGCACAGATACGCAGTATTTT.

The chain has TRBV12-3 or TRBV12-4 and TRBJ2-3; the match to TRBD2 covers 8 bases. This CDR3 is 14 amino acids long. With 5 bases clipped from V and 4 bases from J, the junction kept 5 bases outside the gene matches. In DNA, the CDR3 is TGTGCCAGCAGTAAAGGGACTAGATCAGATACGCAGTATTTT. Its protein product is CASSKGTRSDTQYF.

This clonotype was detected only once. The chain's CDR3 is CASSPQTSGGANEQFF. The CDR3 nucleotides read TGTGCCAGCTCACCCCAGACTAGCGGGGGGGCCAATGAGCAGTTCTTC. The J gene is TRBJ2-1, the V gene TRBV18; TRBD2 matches at 14 bases. V gave up 3 bases and J gave up 6 bases; unmatched junction bases: 4. Germline V gene lookup returns CDR1 KGHSH and CDR2 LQKENI. This CDR3 is 16 amino acids long. The whole variable domain, remainder taken from reference TRBV18 and TRBJ2-1, is NAGVMQNPRHLVRRRGQEARLRCSPMKGHSHVYWYRQLPEEGLKFMVYLQKENIIDESGMPKERFSAEFPKEGPSILRIQQVVRGDSAAYFCASSPQTSGGANEQFFGPGTRLTVL.

The V call is TRBV2, the J call TRBJ2-7, with 7 bases identical to TRBD1. The V gene's germline CDR1 is SNHLY and CDR2 FYNNEI. The trim removed 7 bases at V and 1 base at J, leaving 4 bases unmatched. CDR3 length: 13 residues. The CDR3 region has the DNA TGTGCCAGCACCCGGGACAGATCCTACGAGCAGTACTTC. This translates into CASTRDRSYEQYF.

This clonotype was seen more than once but under ten times. CDR3 DNA sequence: TGCGCCAGCAGCGCTACCACAGGGGGTTCTAACTATGGCTACACCTTC. Encoded protein: CASSATTGGSNYGYTF. This chain links TRBV4-3 with TRBJ1-2; 8 bases line up with TRBD1. CDR1 is LGHNA and CDR2 is YSLEER in the germline V gene. Trimming removed 5 bases from V and 0 bases from J; junction bases left unmatched: 8. The CDR3 has 16 amino acids.

The chain recombines TRBV20-1 with TRBJ2-3; TRBD2 aligns across 14 bases. The CDR3 runs to 15 residues. The V gene end was trimmed by 4 bases and the J gene end by 3 bases; junction bases not matched to a gene: 3. CDR1 and CDR2 (germline): DFQATT, SNEGSKA (reference sequence). The CDR3 DNA sequence: TGCAGTGCTACCGGGACTAGCGGGAGAACAGATACGCAGTATTTT. This gives the protein CSATGTSGRTDTQYF.

This CDR3 reads CASSRTSARSLYNEQFF. DNA of the CDR3: TGTGCCAGCAGCAGGACTAGCGCACGATCCCTCTACAATGAGCAGTTCTTC. J is TRBJ2-1 and V is TRBV6-2 or TRBV6-3, with TRBD2 matching 9 bases. This CDR3 is 17 amino acids long. V gave up 6 bases and J gave up 3 bases; unmatched junction bases: 12. Looked up from germline, CDR1 is MNHEY and CDR2 is SVGEGT.

This clonotype came up once. The chain links TRBV5-1 to TRBJ1-4, with 8 bases identical to TRBD1. The germline V gene has CDR1 SGHRS and CDR2 YFSETQ. The J segment lost 8 bases and the V segment lost 3 bases, leaving 6 bases of the junction unmatched. This CDR3 has 14 amino acids. CDR3 nucleotides: TGCGCCAGCAGCTCTTCAGGGGGCAGGGAAAAACTGTTTTTT. The encoded protein is CASSSSGGREKLFF.

The V call is TRBV6-1, the J call TRBJ2-5; D gene ambiguous. Germline V lookup: CDR1 MNHNS, CDR2 SASEGT. The CDR3 is 13 amino acids. The V gene lost 4 bases and the J gene lost 2 bases, with 8 bases spanning the gap. Here the CDR3 DNA reads TGTGCCAGCAGTGGCCCCTCACAAGAGACCCAGTACTTC. It encodes CASSGPSQETQYF.

This rearrangement joins TRBV20-1 to TRBJ1-4; 7 nucleotides align to TRBD1. The CDR3 spans 15 residues. V shed 3 bases and J 0 bases; nucleotides not matched to a gene: 4. Germline V gene sequence: CDR1 DFQATT, CDR2 SNEGSKA (reference sequence). The CDR3 here is CSARGTGATNEKLFF. The CDR3 DNA is TGCAGTGCTAGGGGTACAGGGGCAACTAATGAAAAACTGTTTTTT.

This sequence joins TRBV5-1 and TRBJ1-1, with 9 bases lining up with TRBD1. Unmatched junction bases numbered 4, after V lost 7 bases and J lost 0 bases. From germline, CDR1 is SGHRS and CDR2 YFSETQ. The CDR3 totals 14 residues. CDR3 residues: CASEGQGMNTEAFF. The CDR3 nucleotides are TGCGCCAGCGAAGGACAGGGGATGAACACTGAAGCTTTCTTT.

V usage is TRBV10-3 and J usage is TRBJ2-1; D ambiguous. Trimming removed 8 bases at V and 6 bases at J, with 14 bases between. Germline lookup yields CDR1 ENHRY and CDR2 SYGVKD. The CDR3 length is 13 residues. CDR3 nucleotides: TGTGCCATCTTGCCTGGGGTTGGCAATGAGCAGTTCTTC. This codes for CAILPGVGNEQFF.

This clonotype was recorded at least ten times. This chain links TRBV12-3 or TRBV12-4 with TRBJ2-1; 7 bases map to TRBD2. CDR3 size: 16 residues. The V and J ends lost 2 bases and 8 bases, in that order; junction bases with no gene match: 12. In DNA form, the CDR3 reads TGTGCCAGCAGTTTAATCCGGGCGGGAGTCTTGGATGAGCAGTTCTTC. Encoded protein: CASSLIRAGVLDEQFF.

This clonotype was counted ten times or more. CDR3 region: CATSVLGGNNEQFF. As DNA, the CDR3 is TGTGCCACCAGTGTATTGGGGGGGAACAATGAGCAGTTCTTC. The chain recombines TRBV24-1 with TRBJ2-1; 7 bases align to TRBD2. The germline V gene encodes CDR1 KGHDR and CDR2 SFDVKD. The CDR3 has 14 residues. Unmatched junction bases numbered 5, after V lost 5 bases and J lost 5 bases.

This clonotype was detected only a few times. The rearrangement joins TRBV28 to TRBJ2-7; D is perhaps TRBD2 (5 bases). The CDR3 is made up of 12 amino acids. Germline CDR1 and CDR2: MDHEN and SYDVKM. V was trimmed by 6 bases and J by 6 bases, leaving 12 bases between them. The CDR3 reads CASSVSGFEQYF. The DNA for the CDR3 is TGTGCCAGCAGCGTATCGGGGTTCGAGCAGTACTTC.

V is TRBV25-1 and J is TRBJ2-6; no firm D call. Germline CDR1 and CDR2: MGHDK and SYGVNS. V was clipped by 4 bases and J by 4 bases, with 8 bases between them. The CDR3 is 14 amino acids. CDR3 nucleotide sequence: TGTGCCAGCAGTGGCAGTGGAGGGGCCAACGTCCTGACTTTC. Translation: CASSGSGGANVLTF.

V is TRBV4-3 and J is TRBJ2-1, with D perhaps given as TRBD1 or TRBD2 (5 bases each). Germline CDR1 is LGHNA and CDR2 is YSLEER. V gave up 1 base and J gave up 15 bases, with 19 bases separating them. CDR3 size: 14 residues. CDR3 amino acids: CASSQGYPGPPPFF. In DNA form, the CDR3 reads TGCGCCAGCAGCCAAGGATATCCGGGGCCTCCACCGTTCTTC.

V and J are TRBV25-1 and TRBJ2-1, with 7 positions matching TRBD1. This CDR3 is 13 amino acids long. Germline CDR1 and CDR2: MGHDK and SYGVNS. The V gene end was trimmed by 4 bases and the J gene end by 9 bases; junction bases not matched to a gene: 6. CDR3 sequence: CASSVTGRTEQFF. The CDR3 DNA reads as TGTGCCAGCAGTGTGACAGGGAGAACTGAGCAGTTCTTC.

This chain connects TRBV29-1 to TRBJ2-7, with unresolved D. Germline CDR1 and CDR2: SQVTM and ANQGSEA. Trimming took 0 bases from V and 6 from J, leaving 12 bases between them. The CDR3 is made up of 13 amino acids. CDR3 protein: CSVEDQEGSEQYF. Written as DNA, the CDR3 is TGCAGCGTTGAAGATCAGGAAGGGTCCGAGCAGTACTTC.

J is TRBJ2-1 and V is TRBV3-1, with unresolved D. CDR1 LGHDT and CDR2 YNNKEL come from the germline V gene (reference sequence). This CDR3 contains 15 residues. Trimming shortened V by 1 base and J by 5 bases, and 12 bases separated the two germline ends. The CDR3 here is CASSQAYHRNNEQFF. CDR3 in DNA: TGTGCCAGCAGCCAAGCGTATCACAGAAACAATGAGCAGTTCTTC.

A few counts support this clonotype. The chain links TRBV5-1 to TRBJ1-1; TRBD1 agrees at 7 bases. Per germline, CDR1 SGHRS and CDR2 YFSETQ. The V gene end was trimmed by 0 bases and the J gene end by 2 bases; junction bases not matched to a gene: 7. This CDR3 is built from 16 residues. The CDR3 spells CASSLDRGPTNTEAFF. The CDR3 DNA follows: TGCGCCAGCAGCTTGGATAGGGGGCCGACAAACACTGAAGCTTTCTTT.

The chain joins TRBV2 to TRBJ2-7; TRBD2 agrees at 8 bases. This CDR3 comprises 14 residues. The ends lost 9 bases at V and 3 bases at J; junction bases unmatched: 10. Germline CDR1 SNHLY, CDR2 FYNNEI. The CDR3 sequence is CASLGTRGGYEQYF. DNA for the CDR3: TGTGCCAGTCTAGGGACTAGAGGGGGCTACGAGCAGTACTTC.

This clonotype turned up a few times. V gene TRBV10-3 combines with J gene TRBJ1-5; no reliable D call. Per the germline V gene, CDR1 is ENHRY and CDR2 is SYGVKD. V lost 6 bases and J lost 4, with 10 bases in between. This CDR3 is built from 13 residues. Written as DNA, the CDR3 is TGTGCCATCAGGTCCCTTGAGAATCAGCCCCAGCATTTT. It is translated as CAIRSLENQPQHF.

The CDR3 region has the DNA TGCAGTGCTAGAGTATACCGGGCTTTAGGTAGCACAGATACGCAGTATTTT. The encoded protein is CSARVYRALGSTDTQYF. V and J are TRBV20-1 and TRBJ2-3, with no clear D. The CDR3 sequence is 17 residues long. V was pared by 1 base and J by 0 bases, with 17 bases between. Germline V gene lookup returns CDR1 DFQATT and CDR2 SNEGSKA (reference sequence).